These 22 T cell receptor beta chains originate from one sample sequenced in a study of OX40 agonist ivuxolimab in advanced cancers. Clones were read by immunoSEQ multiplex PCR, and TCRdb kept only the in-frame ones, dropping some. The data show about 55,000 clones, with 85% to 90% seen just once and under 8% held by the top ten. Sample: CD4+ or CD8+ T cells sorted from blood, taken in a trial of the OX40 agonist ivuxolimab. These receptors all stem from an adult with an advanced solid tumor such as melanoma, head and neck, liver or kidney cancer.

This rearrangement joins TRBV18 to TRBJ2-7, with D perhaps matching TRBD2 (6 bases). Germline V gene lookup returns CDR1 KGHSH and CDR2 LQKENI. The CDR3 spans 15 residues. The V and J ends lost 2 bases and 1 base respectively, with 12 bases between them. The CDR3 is CASSPGVAESYEQYF. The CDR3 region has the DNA TGTGCCAGCTCACCAGGGGTAGCGGAATCCTACGAGCAGTACTTC. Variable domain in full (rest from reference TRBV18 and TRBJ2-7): NAGVMQNPRHLVRRRGQEARLRCSPMKGHSHVYWYRQLPEEGLKFMVYLQKENIIDESGMPKERFSAEFPKEGPSILRIQQVVRGDSAAYFCASSPGVAESYEQYFGPGTRLTVT.

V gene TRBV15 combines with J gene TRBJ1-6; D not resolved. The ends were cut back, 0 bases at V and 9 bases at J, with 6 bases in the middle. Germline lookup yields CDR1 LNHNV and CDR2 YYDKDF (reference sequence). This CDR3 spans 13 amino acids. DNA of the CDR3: TGTGCCACCAGCAGAGATTTTGGTTCACCCCTCCACTTT. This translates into CATSRDFGSPLHF.

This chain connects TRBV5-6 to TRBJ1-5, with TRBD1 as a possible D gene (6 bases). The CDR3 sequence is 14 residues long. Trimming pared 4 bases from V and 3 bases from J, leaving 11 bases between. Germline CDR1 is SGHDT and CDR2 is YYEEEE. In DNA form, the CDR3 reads TGTGCCAGCAGCCCGGGACAACACAATCAGCCCCAGCATTTT. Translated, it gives CASSPGQHNQPQHF.

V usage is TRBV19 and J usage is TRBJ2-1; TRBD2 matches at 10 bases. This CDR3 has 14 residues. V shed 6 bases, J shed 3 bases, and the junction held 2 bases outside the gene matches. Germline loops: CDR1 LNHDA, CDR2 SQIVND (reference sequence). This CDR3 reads CASRASGSYNEQFF. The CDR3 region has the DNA TGTGCCAGTAGAGCTAGCGGGAGCTACAATGAGCAGTTCTTC.

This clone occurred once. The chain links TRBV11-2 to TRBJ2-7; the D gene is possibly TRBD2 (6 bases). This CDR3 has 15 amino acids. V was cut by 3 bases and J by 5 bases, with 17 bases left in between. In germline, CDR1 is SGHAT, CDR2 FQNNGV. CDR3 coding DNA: TGTGCCAGCAGCTTTGACGGGGGACTCCAGAACGAGCAGTACTTC. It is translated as CASSFDGGLQNEQYF.

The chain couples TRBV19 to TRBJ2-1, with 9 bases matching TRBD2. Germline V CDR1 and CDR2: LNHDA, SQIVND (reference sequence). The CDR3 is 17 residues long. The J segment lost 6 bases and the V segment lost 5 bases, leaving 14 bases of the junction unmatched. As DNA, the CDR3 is TGTGCCAGTAGTTTAGGACTAGCGCGACTCTCACTCAATGAGCAGTTCTTC. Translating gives CASSLGLARLSLNEQFF.

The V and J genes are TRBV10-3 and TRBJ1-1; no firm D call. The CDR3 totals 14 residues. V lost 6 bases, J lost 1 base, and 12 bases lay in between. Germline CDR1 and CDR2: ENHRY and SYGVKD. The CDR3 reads CAIRTPSRNTEAFF. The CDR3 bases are TGTGCCATCAGGACCCCTAGTAGGAACACTGAAGCTTTCTTT.

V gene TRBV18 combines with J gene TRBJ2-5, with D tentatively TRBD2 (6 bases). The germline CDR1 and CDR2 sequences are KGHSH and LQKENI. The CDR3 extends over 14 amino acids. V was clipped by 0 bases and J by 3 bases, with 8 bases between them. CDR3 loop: CASSPPWGEETQYF. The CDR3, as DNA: TGTGCCAGCTCACCACCTTGGGGGGAAGAGACCCAGTACTTC.

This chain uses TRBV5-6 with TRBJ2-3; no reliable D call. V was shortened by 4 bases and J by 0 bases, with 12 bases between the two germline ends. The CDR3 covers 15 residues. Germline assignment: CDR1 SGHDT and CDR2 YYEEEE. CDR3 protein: CASSPRPMSTDTQYF. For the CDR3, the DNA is TGTGCCAGCAGCCCTCGGCCCATGAGCACAGATACGCAGTATTTT. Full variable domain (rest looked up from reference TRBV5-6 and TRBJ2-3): DAGVTQSPTHLIKTRGQQVTLRCSPKSGHDTVSWYQQALGQGPQFIFQYYEEEERQRGNFPDRFSGHQFPNYSSELNVNALLLGDSALYLCASSPRPMSTDTQYFGPGTRLTVL.

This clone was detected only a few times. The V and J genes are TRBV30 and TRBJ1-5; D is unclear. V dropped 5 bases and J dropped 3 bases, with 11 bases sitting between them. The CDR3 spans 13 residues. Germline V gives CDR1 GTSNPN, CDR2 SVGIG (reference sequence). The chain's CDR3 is CAWGSSINQPQHF. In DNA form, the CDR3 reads TGTGCCTGGGGCTCCTCCATCAATCAGCCCCAGCATTTT.

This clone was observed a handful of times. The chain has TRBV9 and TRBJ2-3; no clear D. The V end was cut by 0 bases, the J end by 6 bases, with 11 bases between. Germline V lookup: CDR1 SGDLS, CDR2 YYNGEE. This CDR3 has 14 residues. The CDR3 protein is CASSVVLGSDTQYF. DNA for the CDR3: TGTGCCAGCAGCGTAGTTTTAGGGTCGGATACGCAGTATTTT.

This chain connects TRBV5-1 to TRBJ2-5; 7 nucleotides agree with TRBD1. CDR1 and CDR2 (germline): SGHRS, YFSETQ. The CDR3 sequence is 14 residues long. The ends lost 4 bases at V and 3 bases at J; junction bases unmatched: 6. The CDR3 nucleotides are TGCGCCAGCAGCCCCGCCGGGACAGAAGAGACCCAGTACTTC. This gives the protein CASSPAGTEETQYF.

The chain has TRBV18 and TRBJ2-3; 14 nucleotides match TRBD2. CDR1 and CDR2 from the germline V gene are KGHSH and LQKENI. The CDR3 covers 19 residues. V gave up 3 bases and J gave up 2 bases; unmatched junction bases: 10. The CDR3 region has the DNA TGTGCCAGCTCACCGCCGGGACTAGCGGGAGCTCGAAACACAGATACGCAGTATTTT. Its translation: CASSPPGLAGARNTDTQYF.

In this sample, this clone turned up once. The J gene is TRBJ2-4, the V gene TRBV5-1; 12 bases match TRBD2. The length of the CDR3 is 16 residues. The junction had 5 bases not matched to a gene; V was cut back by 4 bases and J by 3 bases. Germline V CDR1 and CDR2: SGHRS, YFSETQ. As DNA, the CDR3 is TGCGCCAGCAGCAGGGGACTAGCGGGTCGCAAAAACATTCAGTACTTC. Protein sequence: CASSRGLAGRKNIQYF.

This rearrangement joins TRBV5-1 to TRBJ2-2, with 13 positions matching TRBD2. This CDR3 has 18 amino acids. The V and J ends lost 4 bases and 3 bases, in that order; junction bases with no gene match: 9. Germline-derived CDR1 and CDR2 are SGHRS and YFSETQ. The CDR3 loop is CASSRGLAGEKDTGELFF. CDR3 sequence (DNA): TGCGCCAGCAGCCGCGGACTAGCGGGAGAGAAGGACACCGGGGAGCTGTTTTTT.

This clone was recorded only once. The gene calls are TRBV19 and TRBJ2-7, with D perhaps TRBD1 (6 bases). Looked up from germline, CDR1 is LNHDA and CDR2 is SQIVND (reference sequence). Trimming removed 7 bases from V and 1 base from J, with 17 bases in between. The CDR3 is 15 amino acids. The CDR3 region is CASTPSTGQSYEQYF. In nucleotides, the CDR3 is TGTGCCAGTACCCCCTCAACTGGACAGTCCTACGAGCAGTACTTC.

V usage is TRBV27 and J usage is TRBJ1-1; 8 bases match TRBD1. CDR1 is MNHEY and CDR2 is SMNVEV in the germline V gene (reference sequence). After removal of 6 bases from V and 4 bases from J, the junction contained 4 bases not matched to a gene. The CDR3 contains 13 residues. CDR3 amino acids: CASRTGGGTEAFF. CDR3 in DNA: TGTGCCAGCAGAACAGGGGGGGGCACTGAAGCTTTCTTT.

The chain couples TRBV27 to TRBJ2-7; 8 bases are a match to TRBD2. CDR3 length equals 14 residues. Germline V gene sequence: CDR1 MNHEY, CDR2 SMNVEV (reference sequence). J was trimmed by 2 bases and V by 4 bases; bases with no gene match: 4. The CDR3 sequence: CASSSSGGPYEQYF. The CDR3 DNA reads TGTGCCAGCAGTTCGAGCGGGGGACCCTACGAGCAGTACTTC.

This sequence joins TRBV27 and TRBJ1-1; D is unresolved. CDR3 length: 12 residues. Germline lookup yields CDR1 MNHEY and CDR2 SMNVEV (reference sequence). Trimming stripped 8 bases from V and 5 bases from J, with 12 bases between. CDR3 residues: CASATWGTEAFF. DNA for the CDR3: TGTGCCAGCGCAACTTGGGGAACTGAAGCTTTCTTT.

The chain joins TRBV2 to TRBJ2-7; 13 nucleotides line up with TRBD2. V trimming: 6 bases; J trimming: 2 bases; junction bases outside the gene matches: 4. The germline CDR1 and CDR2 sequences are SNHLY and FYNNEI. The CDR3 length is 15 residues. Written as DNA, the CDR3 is TGTGCCAGCAGCCGGACTAGCGGGGGCCCCTACGAGCAGTACTTC. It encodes CASSRTSGGPYEQYF.

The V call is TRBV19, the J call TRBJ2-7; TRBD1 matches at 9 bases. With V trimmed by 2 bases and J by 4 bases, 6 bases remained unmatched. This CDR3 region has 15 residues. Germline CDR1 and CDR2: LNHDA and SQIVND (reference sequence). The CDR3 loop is CASSIPGQGMYEQYF. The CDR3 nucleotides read TGTGCCAGTAGTATACCGGGACAGGGTATGTACGAGCAGTACTTC.

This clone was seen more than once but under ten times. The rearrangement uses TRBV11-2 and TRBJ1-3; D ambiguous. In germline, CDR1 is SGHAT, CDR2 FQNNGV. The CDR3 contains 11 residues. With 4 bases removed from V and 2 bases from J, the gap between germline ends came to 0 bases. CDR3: CASSSGNTIYF. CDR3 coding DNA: TGTGCCAGCAGCTCTGGAAACACCATATATTTT.